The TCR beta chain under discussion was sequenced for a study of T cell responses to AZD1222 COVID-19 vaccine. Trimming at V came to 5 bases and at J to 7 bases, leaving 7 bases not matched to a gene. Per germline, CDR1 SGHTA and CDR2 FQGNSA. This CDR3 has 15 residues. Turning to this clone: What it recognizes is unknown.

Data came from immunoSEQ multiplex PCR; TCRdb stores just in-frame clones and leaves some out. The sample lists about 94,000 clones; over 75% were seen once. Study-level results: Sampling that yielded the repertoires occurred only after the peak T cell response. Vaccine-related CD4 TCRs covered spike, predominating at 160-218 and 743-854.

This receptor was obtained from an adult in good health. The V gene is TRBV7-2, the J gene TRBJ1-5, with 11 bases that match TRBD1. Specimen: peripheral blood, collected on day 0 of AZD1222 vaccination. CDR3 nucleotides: TGTGCCAGCAGCGCCGGACAGGGGGCGGAACAGCCCCAGCATTTT. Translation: CASSAGQGAEQPQHF.